What follows are 9 T cell receptor beta chains derived from one specimen sequenced in a study of cytomegalovirus exposure and HLA in healthy donors. PCR was performed using 60 Vbeta and 13 Jbeta primers. Assay used: immunoSEQ multiplex PCR; TCRdb lists only in-frame clones, some missing. The data hold approximately 120,000 clones, with over 70% observed a single time. The sample comprised PBMCs. These receptors all come from a man aged 25-40 years in good health and CMV-seronegative.

The chain has TRBV5-8 and TRBJ1-4, with D perhaps matching TRBD1 (5 bases). Trimming shortened V by 0 bases and J by 0 bases, and 12 bases separated the two germline ends. This CDR3 region has 17 residues. Germline V gene data show CDR1 as SGHTS and CDR2 as YDEGEE. CDR3 protein: CASSLARGAATNEKLFF. As DNA, the CDR3 is TGTGCCAGCAGCTTGGCCCGTGGGGCGGCAACTAATGAAAAACTGTTTTTT.

CDR3 nucleotides: TGCGCCAGCAGCCAAGAAGTTGGGACGGGAGGGCCCAGGGGAGGTGAGCAGTTCTTC. Its translation: CASSQEVGTGGPRGGEQFF. V and J are TRBV4-1 and TRBJ2-1, with 8 nucleotides matching TRBD2. The CDR3 runs 19 residues. J was trimmed by 9 bases and V by 0 bases; bases with no gene match: 19. Germline V gene data show CDR1 as MGHRA and CDR2 as YSYEKL.

CDR3 in amino acids: CASQRTGAGDTQYF. In DNA form, the CDR3 reads TGTGCCAGCCAAAGGACAGGGGCAGGGGATACGCAGTATTTT. J is TRBJ2-3 and V is TRBV18, with TRBD1 identical over 9 bases. CDR1 and CDR2 from the germline V gene are KGHSH and LQKENI. The CDR3 totals 14 residues. The trim removed 8 bases at V and 6 bases at J, leaving 9 bases unmatched. Drawing the rest from reference TRBV18 and TRBJ2-3, the complete variable domain is NAGVMQNPRHLVRRRGQEARLRCSPMKGHSHVYWYRQLPEEGLKFMVYLQKENIIDESGMPKERFSAEFPKEGPSILRIQQVVRGDSAAYFCASQRTGAGDTQYFGPGTRLTVL.

This clone was seen a few times. This chain uses TRBV27 with TRBJ2-5, with D possibly TRBD2 on 7 matching bases. V was trimmed by 5 bases and J by 4 bases, leaving 17 bases between them. CDR3 size: 15 residues. Germline V gives CDR1 MNHEY, CDR2 SMNVEV (reference sequence). CDR3 sequence: CASSPRGPAPETQYF. The CDR3 DNA is TGTGCCAGCAGTCCGCGGGGGCCCGCCCCAGAGACCCAGTACTTC.

This sequence joins TRBV6-5 and TRBJ1-2; TRBD1 is a possible D gene (6 bases). The germline gives CDR1 MNHEY, CDR2 SVGAGI. The V end lost 2 bases, the J end lost 6 bases, and 13 bases lay between the germline ends. The CDR3 has 14 residues. In nucleotides, the CDR3 is TGTGCCAGCAGTTACCGGACAGACTCCGATGGCTACACCTTC. Translation: CASSYRTDSDGYTF.

The chain has TRBV5-7 and TRBJ2-7, with D tentatively TRBD1 (6 bases). TRBV5-7 qualifies as an ORF whose function is uncertain. The CDR3 sequence is 15 residues long. Between the trimmed V and J ends, which lost 4 bases and 0 bases, there was a span of 14 bases. The chain's CDR3 is CASSLGDRSSYEQYF. CDR3 in DNA: TGTGCCAGCAGCCTGGGTGACAGGAGCTCCTACGAGCAGTACTTC.

The gene calls are TRBV9 and TRBJ2-1, with 11 bases identical to TRBD2. J gave up 9 bases and V 0 bases, and 8 bases lay outside the gene matches. Germline V gene lookup returns CDR1 SGDLS and CDR2 YYNGEE. This CDR3 is 16 amino acids long. CDR3 DNA: TGTGCCAGCAGCGTAGTTAGCGGGAGGGCCCCGGTTGAGCAGTTCTTC. As protein: CASSVVSGRAPVEQFF.

V usage is TRBV19 and J usage is TRBJ2-2; 11 nucleotides agree with TRBD2. The CDR3 spans 16 residues. In germline, CDR1 is LNHDA, CDR2 SQIVND (reference sequence). V trimming: 4 bases; J trimming: 4 bases; junction bases outside the gene matches: 5. The chain's CDR3 is CASSTQGLAATGELFF. The CDR3 bases are TGTGCCAGTAGTACCCAGGGACTAGCGGCCACCGGGGAGCTGTTTTTT.

This clone was found once. The chain has TRBV7-3 and TRBJ1-2; 8 bases align to TRBD1. This CDR3 region has 15 residues. J was trimmed by 6 bases and V by 5 bases; bases with no gene match: 11. Germline CDR1 SGHTA, CDR2 FQGTGA. Here the CDR3 reads CASSPSRDRFDGYTF. The CDR3 DNA reads as TGTGCCAGCAGCCCGAGCCGGGACAGGTTTGATGGCTACACCTTC.